This T cell receptor beta chain is from a study of OX40 agonist ivuxolimab in advanced cancers. Patients who had autoimmune disease history or got systemic immunosuppression were left out. CDR3 length: 15 residues. The germline CDR1 and CDR2 sequences are SEHNR and FQNEAQ (reference sequence). Trimming removed 1 base at V and 11 bases at J, with 21 bases between. Some clones are missing from TCRdb's copy, which holds only in-frame ones; the method was immunoSEQ multiplex PCR. The repertoire holds fewer than 15,000 clones, with 65% to 85% as singletons. The clonotype comes from an adult with an advanced solid tumor such as melanoma, head and neck, liver or kidney cancer. The sample here was CD4+ or CD8+ T cells sorted from blood, taken in a trial of the OX40 agonist ivuxolimab. The V gene is TRBV7-9, the J gene TRBJ2-7, with D tentatively TRBD1 or TRBD2 (5 bases each). CDR3 region: CASSLEIGAGVIEYF. The CDR3 nucleotides are TGTGCCAGCAGCTTAGAGATCGGGGCCGGCGTTATCGAGTACTTC.